This T cell receptor beta chain was documented in a study of T cells in Graves' hyperthyroidism and ophthalmopathy (dated by TCRdb to between 2018 and 2020). Turning to the overall study: Peripheral blood was sampled at the time of initial diagnosis, prior to any treatment. To identify TCR V-J signatures that set the groups apart, the researchers used a discovery cohort of more than 95 patients, made up of 40 to 45 with Graves' ophthalmopathy and 57 with stable Graves' hyperthyroidism. An independent validation cohort of around 19 hyperthyroidism patients and 15 or so patients who later progressed to ophthalmopathy tested prospective prediction of ophthalmopathy. The approximately 100 discovery patients were divided at random into training and test sets in a 7:3 ratio. The study also compared thyroid tissue and blood T-cell repertoires from 5 to 7 Graves' hyperthyroidism patients. Following sampling, methimazole starting at 30 mg daily was given to hyperthyroidism patients, and high-dose intravenous methylprednisolone was given to ophthalmopathy patients. According to the paper, TCR Vbeta CDR3 sequencing was carried out on 135 peripheral blood samples, which came from 40 to 45 ophthalmopathy, 75 or so hyperthyroidism and roughly 17 progressor patients.

A note on this clonotype: Its antigen has not been determined. Possible read error: a much larger clone is one base away.

The CDR3 runs 15 residues from the cysteine to the phenylalanine. Only CDR3 DNA is held: 45 bases, read in frame from base 1. Reading the germline V gene gives CDR1 MNHEY and CDR2 SVGAGI. TCR beta CDR3 regions were amplified from RNA transcripts. The TCR CDR3 was subjected to a first round of RT-PCR using the HTBI primer set and the Qiagen OneStep RT-PCR kit. The libraries were constructed in a second round of multiplex PCR and then size-selected and purified. Sequencing of the libraries was done on an Illumina HiSeq2000 using paired-end 100 bp reads. Per the source publication's procedure: SOAPnuke was used to process the raw data, throwing out any read that contained adapters or uncalled bases, had a mean Phred below 15, or lacked an exact constant-primer or identifier match. COPE v1.2.5 was used to merge high-quality paired reads, and clonotypes were defined as unique nucleotide sequences. Clonotypes were aligned to IMGT TRBV, TRBD and TRBJ reference segments using MiTCR v1.1. Only V-J combinations with frequency above 0.0001, covering 99.2% of repertoires, were analysed. A TCS score was defined as the ratio between F50 (clonal expansion) and ExV (chaos), using BLOSUM62-based TCRdist between CDR3 peptides within each V-J. Welch's t-statistics and random forest reduced approximately 520 V-J features to about 12, which were used in a naive Bayes classifier (R e1071). The public reads were quality trimmed at Q25 with fastp and then assembled into clones with MiXCR by TCRdb, keeping productive beta chains. CDR3 protein sequences are deduplicated, and each keeps its most common genes and DNA. The V and J calls were not made by the authors but by TCRdb's processing. The sample has about 52,000 distinct CDR3 sequences on record, under 50% of them singletons. About a tenth of the sample rests with the top ten.

The paper's findings and limits, for the study overall: Sample size was not statistically predetermined, and blinding of investigators to group allocation was not performed. Blood samples also contained most of the expanded thyroid clonotypes (frequency above 0.001), which suggests that blood repertoires may reflect thyroid immune responses. In validation, progression to ophthalmopathy was predicted by the model with 70.59% sensitivity and around 76% specificity, a median of 6.5 months before onset. In cross-validation, a model built on a 13 V-J signature told ophthalmopathy apart from stable hyperthyroidism with 87.88% sensitivity and around 83% specificity, and in testing the same model reached 80%/75%.

Moderately to severely active disease, a Clinical Activity Score of at least 3, a NOSPECS grade of at least 4, and a duration under 3 months were present in ophthalmopathy patients. The study excluded patients with uncontrolled infections, other autoimmune diseases, pregnancy or lactation. Clinical symptoms, serum thyroxine and TRAb, thyroid ultrasound, and orbital computed tomography formed the basis for the diagnoses. PBMCs were isolated from approximately 10 ml of fresh peripheral blood by Ficoll-Paque density gradient centrifugation. Total RNA was extracted with Trizol reagent, and quality was checked on an Agilent 2100 Bioanalyzer.

The chain was built from TRBV6-5 and TRBJ2-1, with the D call perhaps TRBD1 or TRBD2, each one matching 5 bases. Sequencing used blood. The sequence derives from a woman in her forties or fifties with Graves' ophthalmopathy. The DNA is TGTGCCAGCAGTTCCGGGGACGCCCATCCCAATGAGCAGTCCTTC. Translated, this gives CASSSGDAHPNEQSF.